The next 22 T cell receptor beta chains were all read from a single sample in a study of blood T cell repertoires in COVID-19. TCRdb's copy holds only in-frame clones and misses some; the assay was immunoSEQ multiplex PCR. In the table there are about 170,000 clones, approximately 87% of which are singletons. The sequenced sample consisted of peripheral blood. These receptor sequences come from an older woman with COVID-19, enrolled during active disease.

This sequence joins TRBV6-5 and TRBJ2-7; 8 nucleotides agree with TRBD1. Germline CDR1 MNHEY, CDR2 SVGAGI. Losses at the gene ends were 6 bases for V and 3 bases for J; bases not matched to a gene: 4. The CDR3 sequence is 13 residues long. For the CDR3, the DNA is TGTGCCAGCAGAGGACAGGGAGGCTACGAGCAGTACTTC. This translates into CASRGQGGYEQYF.

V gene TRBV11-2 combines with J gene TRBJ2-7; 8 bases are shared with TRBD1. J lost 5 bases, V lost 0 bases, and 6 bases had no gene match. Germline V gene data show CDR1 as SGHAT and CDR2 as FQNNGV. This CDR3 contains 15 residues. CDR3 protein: CASSLDLGTGHEQYF. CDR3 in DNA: TGTGCCAGCAGCTTAGACTTAGGGACAGGTCACGAGCAGTACTTC.

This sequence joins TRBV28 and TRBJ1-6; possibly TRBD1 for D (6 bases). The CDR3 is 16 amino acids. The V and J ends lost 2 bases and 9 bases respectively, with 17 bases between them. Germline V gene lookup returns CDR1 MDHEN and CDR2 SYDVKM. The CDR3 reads CASSLVGAGFGSPLHF. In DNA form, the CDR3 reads TGTGCCAGCAGTTTAGTGGGGGCAGGTTTTGGTTCACCCCTCCACTTT.

The CDR3 spells CASSVPRGTGNGYTF. Here the CDR3 DNA reads TGTGCCAGCAGCGTGCCTAGAGGAACGGGGAATGGCTACACCTTC. V usage is TRBV7-2 and J usage is TRBJ1-2; D gene unclear. V gave up 5 bases and J gave up 6 bases, with 19 bases separating them. Germline values: CDR1 SGHTA, CDR2 FQGNSA. This CDR3 is built from 15 residues. Combining the CDR3 with reference TRBV7-2 and TRBJ1-2 gives the whole variable domain GAGVSQSPSNKVTEKGKDVELRCDPISGHTALYWYRQSLGQGLEFLIYFQGNSAPDKSGLPSDRFSAERTGGSVSTLTIQRTQQEDSAVYLCASSVPRGTGNGYTFGSGTRLTVV.

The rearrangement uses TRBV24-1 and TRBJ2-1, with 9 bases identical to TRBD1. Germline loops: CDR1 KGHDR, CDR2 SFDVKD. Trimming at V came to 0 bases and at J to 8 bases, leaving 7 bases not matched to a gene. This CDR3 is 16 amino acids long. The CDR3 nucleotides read TGTGCCACCAGTGATTTGCGGACAGGGGCCCTGCATGAGCAGTTCTTC. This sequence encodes CATSDLRTGALHEQFF.

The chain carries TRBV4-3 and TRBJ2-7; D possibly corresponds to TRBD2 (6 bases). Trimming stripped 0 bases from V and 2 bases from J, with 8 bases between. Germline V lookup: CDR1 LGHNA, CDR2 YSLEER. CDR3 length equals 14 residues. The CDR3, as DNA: TGCGCCAGCAGCCAAGACGGGACTCCCTACGAGCAGTACTTC. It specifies CASSQDGTPYEQYF.

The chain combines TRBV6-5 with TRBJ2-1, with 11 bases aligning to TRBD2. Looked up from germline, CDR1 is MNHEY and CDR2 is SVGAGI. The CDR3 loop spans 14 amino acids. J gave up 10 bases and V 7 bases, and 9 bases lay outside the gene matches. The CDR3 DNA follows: TGTGCCAGCATTAGCGGGAGGGCGGTTGGGGAGCAGTTCTTC. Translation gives CASISGRAVGEQFF.

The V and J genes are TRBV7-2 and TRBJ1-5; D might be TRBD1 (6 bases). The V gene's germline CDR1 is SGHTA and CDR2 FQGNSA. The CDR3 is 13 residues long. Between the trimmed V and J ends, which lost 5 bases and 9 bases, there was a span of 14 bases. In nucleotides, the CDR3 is TGTGCCAGCAGCCCGACAGGCGCAGGGCCCCAGCATTTT. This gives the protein CASSPTGAGPQHF.

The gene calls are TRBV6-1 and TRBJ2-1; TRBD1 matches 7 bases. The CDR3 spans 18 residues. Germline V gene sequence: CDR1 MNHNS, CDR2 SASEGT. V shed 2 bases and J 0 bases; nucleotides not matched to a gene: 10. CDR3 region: CASSERQGPLSSYNEQFF. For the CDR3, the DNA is TGTGCCAGCAGTGAACGACAGGGTCCCTTGAGCTCCTACAATGAGCAGTTCTTC.

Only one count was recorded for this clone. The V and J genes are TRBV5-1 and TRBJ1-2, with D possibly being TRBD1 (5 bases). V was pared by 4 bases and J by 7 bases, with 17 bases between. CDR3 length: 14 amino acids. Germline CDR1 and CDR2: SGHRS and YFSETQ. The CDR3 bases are TGCGCCAGCAGCCAACCCAGTCGGGGGGGTGGCTACACCTTC. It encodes CASSQPSRGGGYTF.

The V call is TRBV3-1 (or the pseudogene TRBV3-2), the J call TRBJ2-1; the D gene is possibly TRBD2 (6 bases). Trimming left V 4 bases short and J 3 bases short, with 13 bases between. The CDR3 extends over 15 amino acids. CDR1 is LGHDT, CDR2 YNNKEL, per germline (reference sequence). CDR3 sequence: CASSPLSGVYNEQFF. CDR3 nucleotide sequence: TGTGCCAGCAGCCCCCTTTCGGGGGTCTACAATGAGCAGTTCTTC.

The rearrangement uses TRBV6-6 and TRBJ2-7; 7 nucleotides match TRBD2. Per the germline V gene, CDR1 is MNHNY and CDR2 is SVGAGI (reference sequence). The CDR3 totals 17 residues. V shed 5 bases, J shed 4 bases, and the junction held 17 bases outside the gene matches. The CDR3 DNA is TGTGCCAGCAGTCCTCGCCGAACTAGCGTCCAACCTTACGAGCAGTACTTC. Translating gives CASSPRRTSVQPYEQYF.

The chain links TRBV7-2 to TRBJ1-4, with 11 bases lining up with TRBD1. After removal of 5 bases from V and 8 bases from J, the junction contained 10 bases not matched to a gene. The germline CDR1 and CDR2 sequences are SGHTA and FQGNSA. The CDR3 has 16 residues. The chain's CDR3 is CASSQPGGQGGEKLFF. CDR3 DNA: TGTGCCAGCAGCCAGCCGGGGGGACAGGGGGGCGAAAAACTGTTTTTT.

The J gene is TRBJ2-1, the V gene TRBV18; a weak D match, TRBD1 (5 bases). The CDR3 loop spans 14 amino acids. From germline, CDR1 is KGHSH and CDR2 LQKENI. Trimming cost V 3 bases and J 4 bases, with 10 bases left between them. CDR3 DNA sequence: TGTGCCAGCTCACCCTCGCAGGGTTACAATGAGCAGTTCTTC. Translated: CASSPSQGYNEQFF.

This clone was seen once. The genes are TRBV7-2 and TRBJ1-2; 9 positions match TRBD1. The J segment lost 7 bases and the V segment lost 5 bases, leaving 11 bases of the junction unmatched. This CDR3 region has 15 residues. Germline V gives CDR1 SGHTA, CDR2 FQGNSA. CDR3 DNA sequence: TGTGCCAGCAGCGCGTCCGGGACAGGGAGCTCTGGCTACACCTTC. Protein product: CASSASGTGSSGYTF.

Here the CDR3 DNA reads TGTGCCAGCAGTTACTCCTTACAGATCACAGATACGCAGTATTTT. This encodes CASSYSLQITDTQYF. This rearrangement joins TRBV6-2 or TRBV6-3 to TRBJ2-3; D not certain. This CDR3 spans 15 amino acids. CDR1 and CDR2 (germline): MNHEY, SVGEGT. The germline V and J ends were trimmed by 0 bases and 2 bases, with 9 bases remaining between them.

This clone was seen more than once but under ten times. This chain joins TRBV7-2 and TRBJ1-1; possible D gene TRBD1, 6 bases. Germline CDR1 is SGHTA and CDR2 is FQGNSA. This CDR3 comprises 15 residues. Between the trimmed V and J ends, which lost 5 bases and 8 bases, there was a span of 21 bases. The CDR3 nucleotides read TGTGCCAGCAGCCCTCCCCCGGGACACCAGGTCGAAGCTTTCTTT. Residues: CASSPPPGHQVEAFF.

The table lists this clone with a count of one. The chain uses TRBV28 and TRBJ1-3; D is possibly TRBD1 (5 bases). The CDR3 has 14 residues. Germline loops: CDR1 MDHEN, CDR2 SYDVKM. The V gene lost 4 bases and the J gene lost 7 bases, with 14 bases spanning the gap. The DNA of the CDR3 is TGTGCCAGCAGTTCCCAGGGAATTACCAACACCATATATTTT. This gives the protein CASSSQGITNTIYF.

CDR3 protein: CSVEAEDRGVAAFF. In nucleotides, the CDR3 is TGCAGCGTTGAAGCCGAGGACAGGGGGGTGGCAGCTTTCTTT. The chain combines TRBV29-1 with TRBJ1-1, with TRBD1 matching 10 bases. The CDR3 extends over 14 amino acids. Germline V lookup: CDR1 SQVTM, CDR2 ANQGSEA. V trimming: 1 base; J trimming: 10 bases; junction bases outside the gene matches: 9.

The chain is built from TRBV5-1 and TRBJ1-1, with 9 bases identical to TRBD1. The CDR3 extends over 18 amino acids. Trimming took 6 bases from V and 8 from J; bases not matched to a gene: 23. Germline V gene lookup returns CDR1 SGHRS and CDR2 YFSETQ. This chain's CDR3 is CASTLFPGTGSFRGEAFF. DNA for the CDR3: TGCGCCAGCACCCTCTTCCCCGGGACAGGGTCTTTCCGGGGCGAAGCTTTCTTT.

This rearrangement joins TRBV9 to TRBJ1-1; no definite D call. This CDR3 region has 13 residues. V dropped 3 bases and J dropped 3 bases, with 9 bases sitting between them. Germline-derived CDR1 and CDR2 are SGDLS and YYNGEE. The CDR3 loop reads CASSDLRDTEAFF. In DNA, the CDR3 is TGTGCCAGCAGCGACCTCCGGGACACTGAAGCTTTCTTT.

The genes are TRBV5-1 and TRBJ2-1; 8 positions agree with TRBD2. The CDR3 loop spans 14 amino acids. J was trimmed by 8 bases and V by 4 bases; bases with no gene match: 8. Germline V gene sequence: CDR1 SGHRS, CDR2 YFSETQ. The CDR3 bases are TGCGCCAGCAGCCGGCCGGGACTAGACGATGAGCAGTTCTTC. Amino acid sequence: CASSRPGLDDEQFF.